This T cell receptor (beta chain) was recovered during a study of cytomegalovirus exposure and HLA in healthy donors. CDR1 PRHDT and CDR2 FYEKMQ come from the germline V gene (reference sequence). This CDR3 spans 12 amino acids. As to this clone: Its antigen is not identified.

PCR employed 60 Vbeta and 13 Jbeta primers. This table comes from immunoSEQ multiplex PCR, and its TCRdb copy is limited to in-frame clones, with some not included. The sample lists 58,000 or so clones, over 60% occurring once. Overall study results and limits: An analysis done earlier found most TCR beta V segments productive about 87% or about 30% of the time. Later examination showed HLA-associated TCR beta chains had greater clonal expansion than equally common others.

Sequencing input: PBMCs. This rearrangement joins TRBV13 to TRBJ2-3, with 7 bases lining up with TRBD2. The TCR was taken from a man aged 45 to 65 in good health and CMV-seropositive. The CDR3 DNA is TGTGCTACTAGCGAGGGGACAGATACGCAGTATTTT. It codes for CATSEGTDTQYF.